The rows below give T cell receptor beta chains drawn from one sample of a study of control samples from healthy donors and cancer patients. Data came from immunoSEQ multiplex PCR; TCRdb stores just in-frame clones and leaves some out. There are 75,000 to 80,000 clones in the sample; approximately 91% occur only once, and around a tenth lies in the top ten. Sequenced material: PBMCs. All receptors derive from a woman aged 45-59 years with colorectal cancer. Both conserved end residues are part of each CDR3. A D gene is named only where the DNA matches it firmly. Expanded clones get a size class; other rows say once, few or many, or leave the size out.

d_call: TRBD1; clone_size: NA; v_call: TRBV4-3; j_call: TRBJ1-6; cdr3_aa: CASSPIGDRNSPLHF; cdr3_nt: TGCGCCAGCAGCCCCATAGGGGACAGAAATTCACCCCTCCACTTT
d_call: NA; clone_size: NA; v_call: TRBV4-3; j_call: TRBJ2-2; cdr3_aa: CASSQVIGYSFANTGELFF; cdr3_nt: TGCGCCAGCAGCCAAGTAATAGGCTATTCGTTCGCGAACACCGGGGAGCTGTTTTTT
d_call: NA; clone_size: NA; v_call: TRBV19; j_call: TRBJ2-1; cdr3_aa: CASSIDPQGRSEQFF; cdr3_nt: TGTGCCAGTAGTATAGACCCCCAGGGGCGAAGTGAGCAGTTCTTC
d_call: NA; clone_size: NA; v_call: TRBV14; j_call: TRBJ2-2; cdr3_aa: CASSQYPPPAGELFF; cdr3_nt: TGTGCCAGCAGCCAATACCCCCCCCCGGCCGGGGAGCTGTTTTTT
d_call: NA; clone_size: NA; v_call: TRBV4-3; j_call: TRBJ1-4; cdr3_aa: CASSRSGASEGEKLFF; cdr3_nt: TGCGCCAGCAGCCGCTCCGGGGCCTCTGAAGGGGAAAAACTGTTTTTT
d_call: NA; clone_size: NA; v_call: TRBV18; j_call: TRBJ1-5; cdr3_aa: CASSPPGGGSNQPQHF; cdr3_nt: TGTGCCAGCTCACCACCGGGGGGCGGTAGCAATCAGCCCCAGCATTTT
d_call: NA; clone_size: NA; v_call: TRBV2; j_call: TRBJ2-3; cdr3_aa: CASSEEASTDTQYF; cdr3_nt: TGTGCCAGCAGTGAGGAGGCTAGCACAGATACGCAGTATTTT
d_call: NA; clone_size: few; v_call: TRBV14; j_call: TRBJ1-3; cdr3_aa: CASSQAGGNTIYF; cdr3_nt: TGTGCCAGCAGTCAGGCCGGTGGAAACACCATATATTTT
d_call: NA; clone_size: once; v_call: TRBV29-1; j_call: TRBJ1-2; cdr3_aa: CSVATFTGNYGYTF; cdr3_nt: TGCAGCGTTGCCACATTCACAGGGAACTATGGCTACACCTTC
d_call: TRBD1; clone_size: NA; v_call: TRBV7-3; j_call: TRBJ1-2; cdr3_aa: CASSETGNYGYTF; cdr3_nt: TGTGCCAGCAGCGAGACAGGGAACTATGGCTACACCTTC
d_call: NA; clone_size: NA; v_call: TRBV6-6; j_call: TRBJ1-5; cdr3_aa: CASSRTNSNQPQHF; cdr3_nt: TGTGCCAGCAGCCGAACAAACAGCAATCAGCCCCAGCATTTT
d_call: NA; clone_size: once; v_call: TRBV19; j_call: TRBJ1-5; cdr3_aa: CASSIPASNQPQHF; cdr3_nt: TGTGCCAGTAGTATTCCTGCTAGCAATCAGCCCCAGCATTTT
d_call: NA; clone_size: once; v_call: TRBV14; j_call: TRBJ1-1; cdr3_aa: CASSQDQGIDTEAFF; cdr3_nt: TGTGCCAGCAGCCAAGATCAGGGGATCGACACTGAAGCTTTCTTT
d_call: TRBD1; clone_size: NA; v_call: TRBV6-5; j_call: TRBJ1-1; cdr3_aa: CASTERGQGNTEAFF; cdr3_nt: TGTGCCAGCACCGAACGGGGACAGGGGAACACTGAAGCTTTCTTT
d_call: TRBD1; clone_size: NA; v_call: TRBV6-5; j_call: TRBJ1-3; cdr3_aa: CASSRQGAGNTIYF; cdr3_nt: TGTGCCAGCAGCCGACAGGGGGCCGGAAACACCATATATTTT